The 17 T cell receptor beta chains given below trace back to one sample, sequenced in a study of shared clonotypes between healthy human individuals. Clones were sequenced by immunoSEQ multiplex PCR, and TCRdb holds only the in-frame ones, with some missing. The sample consists of around 720,000 clones, less than 80% of them appearing once. The material sequenced was memory CD4+ T cells sorted from blood. This sample's subset: CD45RA-negative fraction. The receptors here all came from a young woman in good health.

This clone has a count of ten or more. The genes are TRBV7-6 and TRBJ1-3; 7 bases align to TRBD1. Trimming took 4 bases from V and 0 from J; bases not matched to a gene: 3. In germline, CDR1 is SGHVS, CDR2 FNYEAQ. The CDR3 is made up of 15 amino acids. The CDR3 nucleotides read TGTGCCAGCAGCTATCAGGGGGACTCTGGAAACACCATATATTTT. This codes for CASSYQGDSGNTIYF.

The CDR3 sequence is CASSIGPILFDTQYF. Here the CDR3 DNA reads TGTGCCAGTAGTATCGGCCCAATTCTATTTGATACGCAGTATTTT. The V gene is TRBV19, the J gene TRBJ2-3; no definite D call. V was pared by 3 bases and J by 6 bases, with 16 bases between. This CDR3 spans 15 amino acids. Germline values: CDR1 LNHDA, CDR2 SQIVND (reference sequence).

The chain has TRBV11-2 and TRBJ1-2; TRBD1 aligns across 7 bases. The CDR3 spans 13 residues. Germline V CDR1 and CDR2: SGHAT, FQNNGV. The V segment lost 5 bases and the J segment 4 bases; nucleotides outside the gene matches: 4. The CDR3 here is CASSRRGTYGYTF. CDR3 coding DNA: TGTGCCAGCAGCCGCAGGGGGACCTATGGCTACACCTTC.

The CDR3 region has the DNA TGTGCCAGCAGTGACGTGGGGGGAAGGGGGTCAGATACGCAGTATTTT. Its protein is CASSDVGGRGSDTQYF. The chain couples TRBV2 to TRBJ2-3; either TRBD1 or TRBD2 may fit D (6 bases each). The CDR3 spans 16 residues. Trimming pared 3 bases from V and 4 bases from J, leaving 17 bases between. Germline V gene sequence: CDR1 SNHLY, CDR2 FYNNEI.

The chain links TRBV27 to TRBJ1-1, with unresolved D. This CDR3 has 13 amino acids. From germline, CDR1 is MNHEY and CDR2 SMNVEV (reference sequence). The germline V and J ends were trimmed by 6 bases and 0 bases, with 8 bases remaining between them. The CDR3 reads CASRSQLNTEAFF. CDR3 nucleotides: TGTGCCAGCAGATCTCAGCTGAACACTGAAGCTTTCTTT.

This clone has a single count. The chain combines TRBV7-2 with TRBJ1-3; D is unresolved. This CDR3 region has 18 residues. V was cut by 1 base and J by 0 bases, with 16 bases left in between. Germline lookup yields CDR1 SGHTA and CDR2 FQGNSA. This CDR3 reads CASSLGAVTGISGNTIYF. CDR3 in DNA: TGTGCCAGCAGCTTAGGAGCTGTGACGGGGATCTCTGGAAACACCATATATTTT.

The chain has TRBV6-5 and TRBJ2-7; 9 nucleotides match TRBD1. V shed 6 bases, J shed 2 bases, and the junction held 5 bases outside the gene matches. This CDR3 is 14 amino acids long. Germline V lookup: CDR1 MNHEY, CDR2 SVGAGI. The CDR3 is CASRMTGGAYEQYF. The CDR3 DNA sequence: TGTGCCAGCAGAATGACAGGGGGGGCCTACGAGCAGTACTTC.

Details on this clone: Other DNA sequences from this sample encode an identical CDR3 as well. The chain has TRBV25-1 and TRBJ2-1, with TRBD2 matching 12 bases. The V segment lost 4 bases and the J segment 4 bases; nucleotides outside the gene matches: 2. The CDR3 totals 15 residues. Germline loops: CDR1 MGHDK, CDR2 SYGVNS. This CDR3 is CASSALAGGYNEQFF. The DNA of the CDR3 is TGTGCCAGCAGTGCGCTAGCGGGAGGGTACAATGAGCAGTTCTTC. Drawing the rest from reference TRBV25-1 and TRBJ2-1, the complete variable domain is EADIYQTPRYLVIGTGKKITLECSQTMGHDKMYWYQQDPGMELHLIHYSYGVNSTEKGDLSSESTVSRIRTEHFPLTLESARPSHTSQYLCASSALAGGYNEQFFGPGTRLTVL.

Comment on this clone: This specimen includes other DNA sequences encoding the same CDR3. This rearrangement joins TRBV6-1 to TRBJ2-6; D may be TRBD2 (6 bases). The CDR3 loop spans 15 amino acids. Trimming pared 3 bases from V and 0 bases from J, leaving 6 bases between. Looked up from germline, CDR1 is MNHNS and CDR2 is SASEGT. CDR3 sequence: CASSEGGSGANVLTF. The CDR3 DNA is TGTGCCAGCAGTGAGGGGGGCTCTGGGGCCAACGTCCTGACTTTC.

This clone was observed a few times. This chain links TRBV11-2 with TRBJ2-3; D unclear. Germline CDR1 SGHAT, CDR2 FQNNGV. Trimming shortened V by 2 bases and J by 3 bases, and 12 bases separated the two germline ends. The CDR3 runs to 15 residues. In DNA, the CDR3 is TGTGCCAGCAGCTTAAACCCGGACGGGACAGATACGCAGTATTTT. This translates into CASSLNPDGTDTQYF.

This chain links TRBV30 with TRBJ1-1; D remains unclear. The CDR3 is 8 residues long. Trimming shortened V by 8 bases and J by 11 bases, and 9 bases separated the two germline ends. Germline V CDR1 and CDR2: GTSNPN, SVGIG (reference sequence). The CDR3 bases are TGTGCCGTAAACGGGGCTTTCTTT. Translated: CAVNGAFF.

The chain combines TRBV19 with TRBJ2-3; D not resolved. Germline V lookup: CDR1 LNHDA, CDR2 SQIVND (reference sequence). V was shortened by 10 bases and J by 2 bases, with 16 bases between the two germline ends. The CDR3 runs to 14 residues. The CDR3 sequence: CAISSGVDTDTQYF. The CDR3 DNA reads TGTGCCATTTCCTCCGGCGTCGACACAGATACGCAGTATTTT.

The chain recombines TRBV19 with TRBJ1-2, with 7 bases lining up with TRBD1. The CDR3 consists of 15 residues. Germline CDR1 is LNHDA and CDR2 is SQIVND (reference sequence). Trimming cost V 7 bases and J 2 bases; bases outside gene matches: 10. This CDR3 is CASTPAGTDNYGYTF. The CDR3 coding sequence is TGTGCCAGTACCCCAGCCGGGACAGACAACTATGGCTACACCTTC. The complete variable domain, with remaining parts taken from reference TRBV19 and TRBJ1-2, reads DGGITQSPKYLFRKEGQNVTLSCEQNLNHDAMYWYRQDPGQGLRLIYYSQIVNDFQKGDIAEGYSVSREKKESFPLTVTSAQKNPTAFYLCASTPAGTDNYGYTFGSGTRLTVV.

The chain couples TRBV19 to TRBJ2-5, with 7 bases fitting TRBD2. CDR3 length equals 14 residues. J lost 4 bases, V lost 6 bases, and 8 bases had no gene match. The germline V gene encodes CDR1 LNHDA and CDR2 SQIVND (reference sequence). This chain's CDR3 is CASSYNREGETQYF. For the CDR3, the DNA is TGTGCCAGTAGCTATAATAGGGAGGGAGAGACCCAGTACTTC.

This chain connects TRBV2 to TRBJ2-1, with 9 positions matching TRBD2. V lost 10 bases and J lost 6; bases outside the gene matches: 10. Germline CDR1 is SNHLY and CDR2 is FYNNEI. The CDR3 totals 14 residues. Written as DNA, the CDR3 is TGTGCCAACCTACCCGGACTAGCGTCCAATGAGCAGTTCTTC. Translated, it gives CANLPGLASNEQFF.

The rearrangement joins TRBV5-1 to TRBJ1-2, with 8 bases lining up with TRBD1. Trimming cost V 4 bases and J 1 base; bases outside gene matches: 3. Germline CDR1 SGHRS, CDR2 YFSETQ. The CDR3 runs 14 residues. The CDR3 protein is CASSHDRGNYGYTF. The CDR3 DNA follows: TGCGCCAGCAGCCATGACAGGGGTAACTATGGCTACACCTTC.

The chain couples TRBV7-8 to TRBJ2-1; TRBD2 agrees at 11 bases. This CDR3 comprises 17 residues. The ends lost 1 base at V and 4 bases at J; junction bases unmatched: 6. CDR1 and CDR2 from the germline V gene are SGHVS and FQNEAQ. CDR3 sequence (DNA): TGTGCCAGCAGCTTAGTTCGGACTAGCGGGCGATACAATGAGCAGTTCTTC. It yields the protein CASSLVRTSGRYNEQFF.